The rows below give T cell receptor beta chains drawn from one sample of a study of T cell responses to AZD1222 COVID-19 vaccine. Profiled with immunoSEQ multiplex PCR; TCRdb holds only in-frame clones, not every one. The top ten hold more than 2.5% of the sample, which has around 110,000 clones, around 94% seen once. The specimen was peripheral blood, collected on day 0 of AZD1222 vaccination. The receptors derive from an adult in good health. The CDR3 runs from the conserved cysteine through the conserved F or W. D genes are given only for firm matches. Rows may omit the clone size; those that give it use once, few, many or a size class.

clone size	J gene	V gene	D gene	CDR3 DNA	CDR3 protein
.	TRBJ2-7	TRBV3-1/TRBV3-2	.	TGTGCCAGCAGCCAAGGAACAGGGTCCTACGAGCAGTACTTC	CASSQGTGSYEQYF
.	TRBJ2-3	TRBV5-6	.	TGTGCCAGCAGCTTATTCAGAGCTAGCACAGATACGCAGTATTTT	CASSLFRASTDTQYF
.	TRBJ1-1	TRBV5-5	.	TGTGCCAGCAGCTCGCCCACCGGGACTCTGAACACTGAAGCTTTCTTT	CASSSPTGTLNTEAFF
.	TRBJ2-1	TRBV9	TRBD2	TGTGCCAGCAGCGTAGCTAAGCGGGGGACCTACAATGAGCAGTTCTTC	CASSVAKRGTYNEQFF
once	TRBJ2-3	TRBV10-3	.	TGTGCCATCAGTGAGTCGACCGCATTGGGGGATACGCAGTATTTT	CAISESTALGDTQYF
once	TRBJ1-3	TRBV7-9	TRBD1	TGTGCCAGCAGTTTGGGACAGCTCTTCTCTGGAAACACCATATATTTT	CASSLGQLFSGNTIYF
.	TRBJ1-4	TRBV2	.	TGTGCCATCCAAAAACCTGCAACTAATGAAAAACTGTTTTTT	CAIQKPATNEKLFF
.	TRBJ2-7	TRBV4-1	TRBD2	TGCGCCAGCAGTCCTATTAGCGGGAGCTCCTACGAGCAGTACTTC	CASSPISGSSYEQYF
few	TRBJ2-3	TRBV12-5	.	TGTGCTAGTGGTTTCCCCTCCCCTCTAGATACGCAGTATTTT	CASGFPSPLDTQYF
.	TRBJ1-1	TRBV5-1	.	TGCGCCAGCAGCAGGGGGACGGCGGACACTGAAGCTTTCTTT	CASSRGTADTEAFF
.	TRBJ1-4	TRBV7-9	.	TGTGCCAGCAGCCTCAGGGGATCTAATGAAAAACTGTTTTTT	CASSLRGSNEKLFF
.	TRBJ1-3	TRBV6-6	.	TGTGCCAGCAGTTTTCGGATCGCTGGAAACACCATATATTTT	CASSFRIAGNTIYF
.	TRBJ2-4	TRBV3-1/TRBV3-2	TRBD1	TGTGCCAGCAGCCAACCTCCCGGAGGTGTCAGACGAGGGACAGTTCAGTACTTC	CASSQPPGGVRRGTVQYF
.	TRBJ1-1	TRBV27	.	TGTGCCAGCAGTTTAGGGGGGTTGAACACTGAAGCTTTCTTT	CASSLGGLNTEAFF
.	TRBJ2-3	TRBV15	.	TGTGCCACCAGCAGAGTCCGGGATACGCAGTATTTT	CATSRVRDTQYF
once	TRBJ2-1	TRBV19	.	TGTGCCAGTAGTATAGTTTCAGGGGAGTTCTCCTACAATGAGCAGTTCTTC	CASSIVSGEFSYNEQFF
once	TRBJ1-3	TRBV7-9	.	TGTGCCCCAACAGAGGAGGGCCCGAGCTCTGGAAACACCATATATTTT	CAPTEEGPSSGNTIYF
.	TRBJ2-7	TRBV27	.	TGTGCCAGCACCTGGGGGGACAGGCAGTACTTC	CASTWGDRQYF
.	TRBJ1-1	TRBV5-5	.	TGTGCCAGCAGCTTGGGAGTGAACACTGAAGCTTTCTTT	CASSLGVNTEAFF
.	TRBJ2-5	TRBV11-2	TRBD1	TGTGCCAGCAGCTTAGAGGCAGGGGGCTTTGAGACCCAGTACTTC	CASSLEAGGFETQYF
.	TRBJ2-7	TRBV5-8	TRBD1	TGTGCCAGCAGCTTGGGGGACAGCAGTTACGAGCAGTACTTC	CASSLGDSSYEQYF
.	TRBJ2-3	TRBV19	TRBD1	TGTGCCAGTAGCCAGGGGGCGGCCACAGATACGCAGTATTTT	CASSQGAATDTQYF
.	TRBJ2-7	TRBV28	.	TGTGCCAGCAGTTCCTTTGGCGAGCAGTACTTC	CASSSFGEQYF